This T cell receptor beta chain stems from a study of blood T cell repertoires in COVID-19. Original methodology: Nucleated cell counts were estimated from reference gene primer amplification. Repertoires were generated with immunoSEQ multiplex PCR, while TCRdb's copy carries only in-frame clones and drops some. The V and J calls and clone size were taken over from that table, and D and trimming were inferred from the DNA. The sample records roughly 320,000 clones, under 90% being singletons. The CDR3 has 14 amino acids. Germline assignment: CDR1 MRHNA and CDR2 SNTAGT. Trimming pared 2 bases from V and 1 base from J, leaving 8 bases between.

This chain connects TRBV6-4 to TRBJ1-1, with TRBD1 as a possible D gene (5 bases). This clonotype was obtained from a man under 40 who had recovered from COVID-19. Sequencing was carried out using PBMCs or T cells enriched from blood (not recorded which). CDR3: CASSDGGGNTEAFF. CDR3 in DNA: TGTGCCAGCAGTGACGGGGGGGGGAACACTGAAGCTTTCTTT.